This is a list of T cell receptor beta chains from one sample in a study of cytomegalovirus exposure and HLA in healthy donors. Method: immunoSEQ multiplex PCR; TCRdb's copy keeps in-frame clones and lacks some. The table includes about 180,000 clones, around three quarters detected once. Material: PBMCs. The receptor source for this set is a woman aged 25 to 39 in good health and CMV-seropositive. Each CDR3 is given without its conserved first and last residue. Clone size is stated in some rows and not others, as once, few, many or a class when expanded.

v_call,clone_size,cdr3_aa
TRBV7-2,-,ASSSPWARNEQF
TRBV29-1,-,SVGTSHSSYEQY
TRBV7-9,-,ASTQVSGGADTQY
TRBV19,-,ASSIDRGRDEQF
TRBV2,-,ASSDGGAFSNQPQH
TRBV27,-,ASSSRGFLVNTEAF
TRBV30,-,AWSREGGPANQPQH
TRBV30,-,AWSVAAVGGEKLF
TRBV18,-,ASSPPYSGSSYNEQF
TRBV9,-,ASTPFDRGSTDTQY
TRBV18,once,ASSPPSSGASYEQY
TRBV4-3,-,ASGAQSGLAVNEQF
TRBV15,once,ATSRDLGGGLSYEQY
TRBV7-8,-,AIGETGGTEAF
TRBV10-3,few,ATQQYPNEKLF
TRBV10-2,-,ATIDGGAYEQY
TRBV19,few,ARRTGLNSPLH
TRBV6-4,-,ASSAVNTGELF
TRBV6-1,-,ASRETGNTGELF
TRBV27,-,ASVVLRQGINEQF
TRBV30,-,AWSVGQGGQPQH
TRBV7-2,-,ASSRGGQGALGYT
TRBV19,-,ASTPGGGTEAF
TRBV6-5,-,ASSSQGASTGELF
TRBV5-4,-,ASSSLASGSRGAQY
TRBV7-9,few,ASRSGQGAAYEQY
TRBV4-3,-,ASSHGTGLTGELF